This T cell receptor beta chain comes out of a study of T cell clonotyping in hematopoietic cell transplantation. For the study at large: Pretransplant recipient samples were taken after cytoreduction.

The sample's time point: recipient sample about 28 days before transplant, after cytoreduction. Study conclusions and caveats: Pathologically expanded recipient clonotypes increased progressively from day 30 to day 180 as diversity fell. At the given depth, recipient repertoires were over 95% de novo clonotypes.

Libraries were prepared by immunoSEQ multiplex PCR; TCRdb keeps only in-frame clonotypes and omits some of them. Of fewer than 100,000 clones in the sample, 90% to 96% were seen once. In the case of this clone: As yet, its antigen is unknown.

The germline CDR1 and CDR2 sequences are MDHEN and SYDVKM. This CDR3 contains 12 residues. The ends were cut back, 4 bases at V and 8 bases at J, with 11 bases in the middle. The source material was peripheral blood mononuclear cells, sampled before stem cell transplant. The chain carries TRBV28 and TRBJ1-2, with D possibly matching TRBD1 (6 bases). The clonotype comes from a woman aged 50 to 60 with acute myeloid leukemia. Some clones in this sample may be carry-over from other donors' samples. The CDR3 region has the DNA TGTGCCAGCAGTTCCCCCAGGGGAGGCTACACCTTC. Residues: CASSSPRGGYTF.